This T cell receptor beta chain was retrieved from a study of cytomegalovirus exposure and HLA in healthy donors. The CDR3 runs 14 residues. The germline V gene has CDR1 SGHRS and CDR2 YFSETQ. V shed 5 bases and J 8 bases; nucleotides not matched to a gene: 9. PCR employed 60 Vbeta and 13 Jbeta primers. TCRdb's table, derived via immunoSEQ multiplex PCR, lists solely in-frame clones and lacks some. Of approximately 110,000 clones listed, more than 60% are singletons. The source is a man aged 25-45 years in good health and CMV-seronegative. The sequencing input was PBMCs. V usage is TRBV5-1 and J usage is TRBJ2-1; 8 bases are shared with TRBD1. The CDR3 is CASRIGQGADEQFF. CDR3 sequence (DNA): TGCGCCAGCAGAATTGGGCAGGGGGCGGATGAGCAGTTCTTC.